This TCR beta chain is from a study of identical twins (dated by TCRdb to about 2016). The study in broad terms: The study deep-sequenced TCR alpha and beta repertoires from monozygotic twins, unrelated adults of various ages and cord blood to test whether fetal clonotypes persist. To rule out contamination, the twin experiments were replicated at different times with different library preparation protocols. Results and caveats for the whole study, not just this receptor: Abundant cord blood beta clonotypes had fewer insertions, young adult naive repertoires showed a similar but weaker trend, and memory repertoires showed no such trend. In monozygotic twins, recombination models systematically underestimated out-of-frame TCR alpha sharing, but the models matched the sharing seen between unrelated individuals. Conclusions relied on cross-sectional statistical analysis, since the same donors could not be followed over many years. Invariant T cells such as MAIT and iNKT could partly confound zero-insertion analyses, though diverse VJ usage argued against this for most clonotypes. A weaker excess of twin sharing was found in beta out-of-frame sequences because the signal-to-noise ratio was lowered by fewer shared sequences. Compared with coincidental sharing between unrelated individuals, an excess of low generation-probability sequences was observed among out-of-frame TCR alpha sequences shared between twins.

Worth noting for this clonotype: Its target antigen remains unknown. Base qualities are not at hand, and no much larger clone is one base apart.

The CDR3 spans 18 residues, from the cysteine through the phenylalanine. CDR3 DNA only is kept here, 54 bases in frame from base 1. In the germline V gene (reference sequence), CDR1 corresponds to LNHNV and CDR2 to YYDKDF. V is reduced by 0 bases and J by 5 bases, leaving a spacing of 23 bases between them. Library generation was performed with 5' RACE. Sequencing relied on an Illumina HiSeq 2000. A universal primer binding site was introduced by template switching, and a unique molecular identifier was present in the final cDNA, enabling accurate counting of TCR cDNA molecules. First-strand cDNA for TCR alpha and beta chains was synthesized from specific primers in the conserved constant-segment region. To control for contamination, each cDNA library was double barcoded with a SMART-Mk sample barcode plus Illumina barcodes. TruSeq adapter sequences along with Illumina sample barcodes were introduced in two successive PCR steps. The Illumina HiSeq platform was used with custom primers to sequence TCR alpha and beta cDNA libraries. The original methods were these. MiGEC processed the raw reads to extract unique molecular identifiers, while MiXCR was used to determine the CDR3 positions. Recombination models were inferred per individual with the repgenHMM and IGoR tools using an EM algorithm. The tcR package in R was used for shared clonotype analysis, with sharing normalized by the product of cloneset sizes. Out-of-frame nonproductive sequences were analyzed to study raw recombination free of thymic and clonal selection effects. TCRdb reran the public reads through fastp at Q25 and MiXCR, keeping productive beta chains. When rows share a CDR3 protein, they turn into one entry using the most common DNA and genes. The V and J calls reflect TCRdb's pipeline rather than the authors' work. In all, the sample holds roughly 630,000 distinct CDR3 sequences, and roughly 6.6% of those were seen once. The ten largest make up 1.5% to 2% of the sample.

All donors were healthy Caucasians. Three pairs of female monozygotic twins, all aged roughly 18 to 30 years, made up the twin cohort. The RNA used for TCR libraries was isolated from peripheral blood mononuclear cells. These data were also filed under a second study, of yellow fever vaccine responses in identical twins. Per that second paper: The authors reported that the T cell response to vaccination in identical twins appeared partly convergent and partly personalized. In the study, vaccine-responding T cell clones were precisely tracked in identical twins.

The V and J genes are TRBV15 and TRBJ2-7; TRBD2 could be the D gene, as 6 bases match. Sequenced material: PBMCs. The clonotype was recovered from a woman in her late teens or twenties in good health. The CDR3 reads as follows: CATSRDYTGTPNLDEQYF. The nucleotide sequence reads TGTGCCACCAGCAGAGATTATACCGGGACTCCAAACCTCGACGAGCAGTACTTC.